The clone carrying this T cell receptor (beta chain) was seen more than once but under ten times. Its target is unknown. The sample comes from a study of beta chain features in type 1 diabetes. For the study at large: Age, gender, cell numbers and subset yield matched between patients and controls. Regarding the study as a whole: Shorter TCRB CDR3s, moderately but significantly so, were found in Type 1 diabetes patients in all four CD4+ subsets.

V lost 8 bases and J lost 8; bases outside the gene matches: 10. Per germline, CDR1 MNHEY and CDR2 SVGAGI. This CDR3 region has 14 residues. The authors reverse transcribed all of the isolated RNA, so sequencing captured expressed TCRB transcripts. Data came from immunoSEQ multiplex PCR; TCRdb stores just in-frame clones and leaves some out. Among 150,000 to 190,000 clones listed, 10% were seen once. Input material: central memory CD4+ T cells from blood. This chain links TRBV6-5 with TRBJ2-1, with 9 bases fitting TRBD2. This receptor was identified in a man in his thirties or forties with type 1 diabetes. This CDR3 reads CASFSGGSDDEQFF. For the CDR3, the DNA is TGTGCCAGCTTTAGCGGGGGCTCCGACGATGAGCAGTTCTTC.